Each of the 22 T cell receptor beta chains below was sequenced from the same sample in a study of cytomegalovirus exposure and HLA in healthy donors. The PCR contained 60 Vbeta and 13 Jbeta primers. Clones were read by immunoSEQ multiplex PCR, and TCRdb kept only the in-frame ones, dropping some. Altogether approximately 240,000 clones are present, 82% being singletons, with the ten largest covering 5% to 6.5%. The sample was PBMCs. The origin of the receptors is a woman between 40 and 50 years old in good health and CMV-seropositive.

This chain joins TRBV27 and TRBJ2-7; 8 bases agree with TRBD2. With V trimmed by 3 bases and J by 0 bases, 4 bases remained unmatched. The CDR3 runs 15 residues. Germline V gene lookup returns CDR1 MNHEY and CDR2 SMNVEV (reference sequence). Written as DNA, the CDR3 is TGTGCCAGCAGTTTCATAGCGGGACGCTCCTACGAGCAGTACTTC. This gives the protein CASSFIAGRSYEQYF.

The chain is built from TRBV12-5 and TRBJ2-2, with a tentative D call TRBD1 (6 bases). This CDR3 has 15 amino acids. V gave up 1 base and J gave up 4 bases, with 10 bases separating them. CDR1 and CDR2 from the germline V gene are LGHNT and FRNRAP. CDR3 residues: CASGLATGSTGELFF. The CDR3, as DNA: TGTGCTAGTGGTTTGGCAACAGGGAGCACCGGGGAGCTGTTTTTT.

The chain uses TRBV7-2 and TRBJ1-4; 11 nucleotides match TRBD1. After removal of 3 bases from V and 4 bases from J, the junction contained 7 bases not matched to a gene. The CDR3 is made up of 17 amino acids. Germline assignment: CDR1 SGHTA and CDR2 FQGNSA. The CDR3 nucleotides are TGTGCCAGCAGCTTCGGACAGGGGGCGATTCGTAATGAAAAACTGTTTTTT. Amino acids: CASSFGQGAIRNEKLFF.

The chain is built from TRBV6-1 and TRBJ1-5; perhaps TRBD1 as D (6 bases). In germline, CDR1 is MNHNS, CDR2 SASEGT. V was shortened by 6 bases and J by 4 bases, with 7 bases between the two germline ends. The CDR3 spans 12 residues. The chain's CDR3 is CASRDRNQPQHF. CDR3 bases: TGTGCCAGCAGGGACAGAAATCAGCCCCAGCATTTT.

This sequence joins TRBV7-8 and TRBJ1-3; D gene unclear. Trimming took off 1 base at V and 0 bases at J, with 7 bases between the two ends. Germline CDR1 reads SGHVS; CDR2 reads FQNEAQ. The CDR3 totals 15 residues. CDR3 sequence (DNA): TGTGCCAGCAGCTTAGATATGTCCTCTGGAAACACCATATATTTT. Amino acids: CASSLDMSSGNTIYF.

The V gene is TRBV4-1, the J gene TRBJ1-4; D may be TRBD1 (5 bases). The CDR3 is made up of 18 amino acids. CDR1 is MGHRA, CDR2 YSYEKL, per germline. Trimming removed 0 bases from V and 1 base from J, with 15 bases in between. CDR3 residues: CASSQDGTLGGTNEKLFF. For the CDR3, the DNA is TGCGCCAGCAGCCAAGATGGGACCCTGGGGGGAACTAATGAAAAACTGTTTTTT.

The count of this clone is one. This chain joins TRBV19 and TRBJ2-6; the match to TRBD2 covers 8 bases. Trimming cost V 6 bases and J 0 bases; bases outside gene matches: 16. The CDR3 loop spans 20 amino acids. Germline V lookup: CDR1 LNHDA, CDR2 SQIVND (reference sequence). DNA of the CDR3: TGTGCCAGTAGCCTCCCCCCGGCGGGACTAGGGCTCTCTGGGGCCAACGTCCTGACTTTC. This encodes CASSLPPAGLGLSGANVLTF.

The J gene is TRBJ1-2, the V gene TRBV25-1, with TRBD1 matching over 7 bases. The trim removed 3 bases at V and 8 bases at J, leaving 9 bases unmatched. Germline V lookup: CDR1 MGHDK, CDR2 SYGVNS. The CDR3 sequence is 14 residues long. The CDR3: CASSDWDSLGGYTF. The CDR3 DNA is TGTGCCAGCAGTGACTGGGACAGCCTAGGGGGCTACACCTTC.

This chain joins TRBV7-9 and TRBJ1-2; weak D call: TRBD1 (6 bases). Trimming cost V 7 bases and J 7 bases, with 19 bases left between them. CDR1 is SEHNR, CDR2 FQNEAQ, per germline (reference sequence). CDR3 length equals 14 residues. CDR3 DNA sequence: TGTGCCAGCACTATTGAGGCAGGGGTACTTGGCTACACCTTC. It is translated as CASTIEAGVLGYTF.

The chain has TRBV30 and TRBJ1-2, with a weak D call TRBD1 (6 bases). The V and J ends lost 3 bases and 4 bases respectively, with 18 bases between them. The CDR3 runs to 15 residues. Looked up from germline, CDR1 is GTSNPN and CDR2 is SVGIG (reference sequence). This CDR3 is CAWRIDQGFGYGYTF. CDR3 coding DNA: TGTGCCTGGAGAATAGACCAGGGGTTCGGCTATGGCTACACCTTC.

This chain links TRBV9 with TRBJ2-7, with 7 bases that match TRBD1. The CDR3 loop spans 16 amino acids. V was clipped by 1 base and J by 5 bases; unmatched bases: 12. Germline V CDR1 and CDR2: SGDLS, YYNGEE. CDR3 coding DNA: TGTGCCAGCAGCGTAACGCTGAGACAGGGTCCCAACGAGCAGTACTTC. It yields the protein CASSVTLRQGPNEQYF.

The CDR3 DNA follows: TGCGCCAGCAGCGGGGGAGGCGGAAACACCATATATTTT. Translation gives CASSGGGGNTIYF. The chain carries TRBV10-1 and TRBJ1-3; possible D gene TRBD1, 5 bases. V was cut by 6 bases and J by 4 bases, with 10 bases left in between. CDR3 length: 13 residues. Per germline, CDR1 WNHNN and CDR2 SYGVQD (reference sequence).

V is TRBV18 and J is TRBJ2-5, with D possibly matching TRBD2 (6 bases). The assigned J gene may be wrong: the sequence end matches TRBJ2-7 better. The germline V gene encodes CDR1 KGHSH and CDR2 LQKENI. CDR3 length equals 15 residues. For the CDR3, the DNA is TGTGCCAGCTCACCTTTGTCTAGCGTCTCGGACGAGCAGTACTTC. It codes for CASSPLSSVSDEQYF.

In this sample, this clone turned up a few times. CDR3 region: CASSRDRGTNGYTF. The CDR3 region has the DNA TGTGCCAGCAGCCGGGACAGGGGGACGAATGGCTACACCTTC. This sequence joins TRBV6-1 and TRBJ1-2; the match to TRBD1 covers 11 bases. Germline V lookup: CDR1 MNHNS, CDR2 SASEGT. The CDR3 is made up of 14 amino acids. Trimming cost V 6 bases and J 6 bases; bases outside gene matches: 6.

The chain links TRBV27 to TRBJ2-7, with D hard to call. This CDR3 region has 11 residues. Between the trimmed V and J ends, which lost 5 bases and 6 bases, there was a span of 8 bases. From germline, CDR1 is MNHEY and CDR2 SMNVEV (reference sequence). CDR3 nucleotide sequence: TGTGCCAGCAGTGATGGCCGCGAGCAGTACTTC. It translates to CASSDGREQYF.

This sequence joins TRBV19 and TRBJ1-3; D not resolved. V lost 4 bases and J lost 1, with 5 bases in between. The length of the CDR3 is 13 residues. From germline, CDR1 is LNHDA and CDR2 SQIVND (reference sequence). The CDR3 sequence is CASSTRSGNTIYF. The CDR3 DNA follows: TGTGCCAGTAGTACCAGATCTGGAAACACCATATATTTT.

The rearrangement uses TRBV7-2 and TRBJ2-3; TRBD2 is a possible D gene (5 bases). V was cut by 3 bases and J by 0 bases, with 13 bases left in between. Germline CDR1 and CDR2: SGHTA and FQGNSA. The CDR3 loop spans 16 amino acids. CDR3 residues: CASSLEAFPSTDTQYF. CDR3 DNA sequence: TGTGCCAGCAGCTTGGAGGCATTTCCTAGCACAGATACGCAGTATTTT.

The V gene is TRBV30, the J gene TRBJ2-1; D unresolved. The CDR3 is 13 amino acids. V was trimmed by 2 bases and J by 0 bases, leaving 5 bases between them. The germline V gene encodes CDR1 GTSNPN and CDR2 SVGIG (reference sequence). CDR3 loop: CAWSSSSYNEQFF. The CDR3 nucleotides are TGTGCCTGGAGTTCCAGCTCCTACAATGAGCAGTTCTTC. Full variable domain (rest looked up from reference TRBV30 and TRBJ2-1): SQTIHQWPATLVQPVGSPLSLECTVEGTSNPNLYWYRQAAGRGLQLLFYSVGIGQISSEVPQNLSASRPQDRQFILSSKKLLLSDSGFYLCAWSSSSYNEQFFGPGTRLTVL.

The CDR3 sequence: CASSTGTTTDTQYF. Written as DNA, the CDR3 is TGTGCCAGCAGCACCGGGACTACCACAGATACGCAGTATTTT. The V call is TRBV9, the J call TRBJ2-3, with 7 positions matching TRBD2. CDR1 is SGDLS and CDR2 is YYNGEE in the germline V gene. The CDR3 sequence is 14 residues long. The J segment lost 2 bases and the V segment lost 4 bases, leaving 4 bases of the junction unmatched.

The chain is built from TRBV30 and TRBJ1-1; D perhaps matches TRBD1 (6 bases). Trimming took off 3 bases at V and 5 bases at J, with 10 bases between the two ends. The CDR3 is made up of 12 amino acids. Per germline, CDR1 GTSNPN and CDR2 SVGIG (reference sequence). The CDR3 DNA sequence: TGTGCCTGGAGAACAGGGTGGACTGAAGCTTTCTTT. Translated: CAWRTGWTEAFF.

This chain uses TRBV7-9 with TRBJ1-2; the D is unclear. This CDR3 region has 14 residues. Germline V gene data show CDR1 as SEHNR and CDR2 as FQNEAQ (reference sequence). V was shortened by 1 base and J by 8 bases, with 14 bases between the two germline ends. CDR3 region: CASSLELGPGGYTF. The CDR3 DNA is TGTGCCAGCAGCTTAGAGCTAGGGCCGGGAGGCTACACCTTC.

This clone was recorded a few times. J is TRBJ1-1 and V is TRBV6-6, with 9 bases identical to TRBD1. Per the germline V gene, CDR1 is MNHNY and CDR2 is SVGAGI (reference sequence). V gave up 4 bases and J gave up 4 bases; unmatched junction bases: 4. The CDR3 has 14 amino acids. The CDR3 region has the DNA TGTGCCAGCAGTTGGGACAGGGATATCACTGAAGCTTTCTTT. The encoded protein is CASSWDRDITEAFF.